This T cell receptor (beta chain) stems from a study of blood T cells in healthy people across ages. Overall study results and limits: Strongly correlated with naive T cell percentage was TCR beta diversity.

Through a sample-barcoded 5' primer and a J-beta primer mix, a second PCR was run for 7 to 11 cycles. Via MiXCR, TCRdb re-called the 5' RACE reads, giving one row per CDR3 protein. Of about 810,000 distinct CDR3 sequences in the sample, 30% to 45% were seen once. This clonotype was seen a few times. The antigen remains undetermined. Each sample used at least 6 million PBMCs. The junction had 6 bases not matched to a gene; V was cut back by 3 bases and J by 8 bases. This CDR3 contains 14 residues. Germline V gene data show CDR1 as KGHDR and CDR2 as SFDVKD. The V call is TRBV24-1, the J call TRBJ2-1; 7 bases are shared with TRBD1. Sequencing input: blood. This receptor was obtained from a man in his late teens or twenties in good health. CDR3 protein: CATSDADRVDEQFF. DNA of the CDR3: TGTGCCACCAGTGATGCCGACAGGGTCGATGAGCAGTTCTTC.